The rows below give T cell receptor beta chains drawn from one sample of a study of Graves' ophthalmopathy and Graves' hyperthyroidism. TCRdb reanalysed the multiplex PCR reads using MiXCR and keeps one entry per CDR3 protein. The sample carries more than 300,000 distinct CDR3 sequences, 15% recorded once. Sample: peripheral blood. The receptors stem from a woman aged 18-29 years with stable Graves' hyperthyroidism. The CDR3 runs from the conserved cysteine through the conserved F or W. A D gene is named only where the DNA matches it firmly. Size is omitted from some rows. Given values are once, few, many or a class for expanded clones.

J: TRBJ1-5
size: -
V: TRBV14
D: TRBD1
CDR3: CASSLPRTGGMYQPQHF
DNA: TGTGCCAGCAGCCTCCCCCGGACAGGGGGGATGTATCAGCCCCAGCATTTT

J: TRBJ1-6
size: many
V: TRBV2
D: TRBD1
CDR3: CASSEQGGGSPLHF
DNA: TGTGCCAGCAGTGAACAGGGGGGGGGTTCACCCCTCCACTTT

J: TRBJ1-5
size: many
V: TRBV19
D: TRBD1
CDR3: CASTQDRDQPQHF
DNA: TGTGCCAGTACCCAGGACAGGGACCAGCCCCAGCATTTT

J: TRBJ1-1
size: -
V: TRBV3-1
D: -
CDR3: CASSFTQGTATEAFF
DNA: TGTGCCAGCAGCTTCACACAGGGTACGGCCACTGAAGCTTTCTTT

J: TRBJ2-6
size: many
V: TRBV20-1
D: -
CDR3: CSARKFDGANVLTF
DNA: TGCAGTGCTAGGAAATTCGATGGGGCCAACGTCCTGACTTTC

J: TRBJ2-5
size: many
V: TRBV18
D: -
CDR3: CASSPRPRETQYF
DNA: TGTGCCAGCTCACCGAGGCCAAGAGAGACCCAGTACTTC

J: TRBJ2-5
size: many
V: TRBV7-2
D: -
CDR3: CASSDGRQETQYF
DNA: TGTGCCAGCAGCGACGGCCGCCAAGAGACCCAGTACTTC

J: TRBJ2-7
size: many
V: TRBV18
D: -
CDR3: CASSPSWALSDYEQYF
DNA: TGTGCCAGCTCACCCTCTTGGGCGTTGTCTGACTACGAGCAGTACTTC

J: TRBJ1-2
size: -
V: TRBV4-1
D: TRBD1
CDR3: CASSAPGQGAPNYGYTF
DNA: TGCGCCAGCAGCGCCCCGGGACAGGGGGCGCCTAACTATGGCTACACCTTC

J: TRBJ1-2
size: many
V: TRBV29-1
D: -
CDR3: CSVEKDISYGYTF
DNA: TGCAGCGTTGAAAAGGATATCAGCTATGGCTACACCTTC

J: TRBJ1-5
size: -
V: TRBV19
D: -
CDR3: CASSIEARVDQPQHF
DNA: TGTGCCAGTAGTATAGAGGCCAGGGTCGATCAGCCCCAGCATTTT

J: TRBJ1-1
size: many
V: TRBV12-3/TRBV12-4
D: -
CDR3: CASSFQGSNTEAFF
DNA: TGTGCCAGCAGTTTCCAGGGGTCGAACACTGAAGCTTTCTTT

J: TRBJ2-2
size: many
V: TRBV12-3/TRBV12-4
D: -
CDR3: CASTTPNGEPFF
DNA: TGTGCCAGCACCACCCCGAACGGGGAGCCGTTTTTT

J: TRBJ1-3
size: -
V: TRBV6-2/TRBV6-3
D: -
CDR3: CASSRELTGNTIYF
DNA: TGTGCCAGCAGTCGGGAGCTTACTGGAAACACCATATATTTT

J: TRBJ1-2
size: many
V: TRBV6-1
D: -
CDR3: CASRARAYTNYGYTF
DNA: TGTGCCAGCAGGGCCAGGGCCTACACTAACTATGGCTACACCTTC

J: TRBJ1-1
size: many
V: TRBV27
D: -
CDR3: CASSLRGIAEAFF
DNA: TGTGCCAGCAGTTTACGGGGAATAGCTGAAGCTTTCTTT

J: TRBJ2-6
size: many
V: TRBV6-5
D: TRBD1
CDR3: CASSWTGQGANVLTF
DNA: TGTGCCAGCAGTTGGACAGGGCAAGGGGCCAACGTCCTGACTTTC

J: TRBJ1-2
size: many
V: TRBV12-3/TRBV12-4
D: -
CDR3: CASTHGARASGYTF
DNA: TGTGCCAGCACCCACGGGGCGCGTGCGAGTGGCTACACCTTC

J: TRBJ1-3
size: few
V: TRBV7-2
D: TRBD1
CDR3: CASSFRQGDGNTIYF
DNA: TGTGCCAGCAGCTTCAGACAGGGAGATGGAAACACCATATATTTT

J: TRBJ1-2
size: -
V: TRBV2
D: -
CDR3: CASSTRTGNYGYTF
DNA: TGTGCCAGCAGTACCAGGACGGGCAACTATGGCTACACCTTC

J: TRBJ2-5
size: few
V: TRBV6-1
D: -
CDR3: CASSQWAGDETQYF
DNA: TGTGCCAGCAGCCAGTGGGCAGGGGATGAGACCCAGTACTTC

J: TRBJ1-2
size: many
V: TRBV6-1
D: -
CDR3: CASWGYYGYTF
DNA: TGTGCCAGCTGGGGTTACTATGGCTACACCTTC

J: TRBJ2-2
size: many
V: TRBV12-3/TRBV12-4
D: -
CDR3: CASIEGVTVHTGELFF
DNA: TGTGCCAGCATCGAAGGGGTGACCGTCCACACCGGGGAGCTGTTTTTT